What follows are 15 T cell receptor beta chains derived from one specimen sequenced in a study of cytomegalovirus exposure and HLA in healthy donors. The study ran its PCR with 60 Vbeta and 13 Jbeta primers. The repertoire was sequenced with immunoSEQ multiplex PCR; TCRdb's copy has only in-frame clones and lacks some. This table holds around 61,000 clones, 89% found once. Sequenced material: PBMCs. The receptors were gathered from a man aged 25 to 40 in good health and CMV-seropositive.

The chain combines TRBV7-3 with TRBJ2-3; 9 positions agree with TRBD1. Germline CDR1 is SGHTA and CDR2 is FQGTGA. This CDR3 spans 16 amino acids. V dropped 4 bases and J dropped 4; count of bases not matched to a gene: 9. CDR3 in DNA: TGTGCCAGCAGCTCGGGACAGGGATTCGCCGCAGATACGCAGTATTTT. It codes for CASSSGQGFAADTQYF. Using reference TRBV7-3 and TRBJ2-3 for the parts outside the CDR3, the full variable domain is GAGVSQTPSNKVTEKGKYVELRCDPISGHTALYWYRQSLGQGPEFLIYFQGTGAADDSGLPNDRFFAVRPEGSVSTLKIQRTERGDSAVYLCASSSGQGFAADTQYFGPGTRLTVL.

The chain combines TRBV5-4 with TRBJ2-1, with TRBD2 identical over 7 bases. V trimming: 0 bases; J trimming: 4 bases; junction bases outside the gene matches: 7. The CDR3 has 16 amino acids. CDR1 is SGHNT, CDR2 YYREEE, per germline (reference sequence). The CDR3 sequence is CASSLESSGKYNEQFF. For the CDR3, the DNA is TGTGCCAGCAGCTTGGAGTCTAGCGGAAAATACAATGAGCAGTTCTTC.

The chain couples TRBV7-3 to TRBJ2-1, with 8 bases that match TRBD2. V shed 1 base and J 6 bases; nucleotides not matched to a gene: 8. From germline, CDR1 is SGHTA and CDR2 FQGTGA. This CDR3 region has 16 residues. CDR3 amino acids: CASSLISAGAGNEQFF. Written as DNA, the CDR3 is TGTGCCAGCAGCTTAATCTCAGCGGGAGCAGGCAATGAGCAGTTCTTC.

This clone was observed a single time. The genes are TRBV13 and TRBJ2-2; 8 positions agree with TRBD2. V shed 1 base, J shed 4 bases, and the junction held 11 bases outside the gene matches. Germline V gene lookup returns CDR1 PRHDT and CDR2 FYEKMQ (reference sequence). This CDR3 region has 18 residues. The chain's CDR3 is CASSLVFRLAGGTGELFF. DNA for the CDR3: TGTGCCAGCAGCTTAGTTTTTCGGCTAGCGGGCGGCACCGGGGAGCTGTTTTTT.

This clone was recorded a few times. Other nucleotide sequences in the sample specify the same CDR3. The CDR3 region is CASSLIGGYEQYF. CDR3 DNA: TGTGCCAGCAGCTTAATTGGCGGGTACGAGCAGTACTTC. The V and J genes are TRBV7-3 and TRBJ2-7; D is possibly TRBD2 (5 bases). The CDR3 covers 13 residues. V was cut by 1 base and J by 4 bases, with 8 bases left in between. Germline-derived CDR1 and CDR2 are SGHTA and FQGTGA. The whole variable domain, remainder taken from reference TRBV7-3 and TRBJ2-7, is GAGVSQTPSNKVTEKGKYVELRCDPISGHTALYWYRQSLGQGPEFLIYFQGTGAADDSGLPNDRFFAVRPEGSVSTLKIQRTERGDSAVYLCASSLIGGYEQYFGPGTRLTVT.

The CDR3 DNA reads TGTGCCAGCAGCTCTCCGGGACTAGCTTACGAGCAGTACTTC. Its protein is CASSSPGLAYEQYF. V is TRBV7-9 and J is TRBJ2-7; 9 bases match TRBD2. V lost 4 bases, J lost 4 bases, and 5 bases stayed unmatched. Germline V gene sequence: CDR1 SEHNR, CDR2 FQNEAQ (reference sequence). The CDR3 is 14 residues long.

This chain links TRBV7-9 with TRBJ2-5; tentatively, D is TRBD1 (6 bases). The DNA end lines up better with TRBJ2-7; the J call may be wrong. CDR1 and CDR2 (germline): SEHNR, FQNEAQ (reference sequence). The CDR3 length is 14 residues. The CDR3: CASSLSDSLYEQYF. The CDR3 nucleotides are TGTGCCAGCAGCTTATCGGACAGCCTCTACGAGCAGTACTTC.

This chain links TRBV7-2 with TRBJ2-4, with 13 positions matching TRBD2. The V and J ends lost 4 bases and 1 base, in that order; junction bases with no gene match: 4. CDR3 length: 17 residues. The V gene's germline CDR1 is SGHTA and CDR2 FQGNSA. CDR3 sequence reads: CASSSGLAGVAKNIQYF. The DNA of the CDR3 is TGTGCCAGCAGCTCAGGACTAGCGGGAGTGGCCAAAAACATTCAGTACTTC.

This chain uses TRBV4-1 with TRBJ2-7; 10 bases map to TRBD1. Looked up from germline, CDR1 is MGHRA and CDR2 is YSYEKL. The CDR3 covers 15 residues. V dropped 2 bases and J dropped 5; count of bases not matched to a gene: 6. The CDR3 here is CASSQPFDRGHEQYF. In nucleotides, the CDR3 is TGCGCCAGCAGCCAACCTTTCGACAGGGGGCACGAGCAGTACTTC.

The CDR3 sequence is CASSPPGSGRREQYF. CDR3 bases: TGTGCCAGTAGTCCTCCGGGAAGCGGGAGGCGCGAGCAGTACTTC. This chain links TRBV19 with TRBJ2-7, with 9 bases identical to TRBD2. This CDR3 has 15 residues. With V trimmed by 5 bases and J by 6 bases, 11 bases remained unmatched. Germline CDR1 and CDR2: LNHDA and SQIVND (reference sequence).

This clone was found a few times. This chain links TRBV4-1 with TRBJ2-7, with D possibly TRBD1 on 5 matching bases. V was clipped by 1 base and J by 1 base, with 11 bases between them. Germline assignment: CDR1 MGHRA and CDR2 YSYEKL. This CDR3 region has 15 residues. The CDR3 sequence: CASSQVSQGSYEQYF. CDR3 nucleotides: TGCGCCAGCAGCCAAGTGAGTCAGGGTTCCTACGAGCAGTACTTC.

The gene calls are TRBV19 and TRBJ2-2; the D gene is possibly TRBD2 (5 bases). The V end was cut by 7 bases, the J end by 0 bases, with 9 bases between. CDR3 length: 14 amino acids. The germline CDR1 and CDR2 sequences are LNHDA and SQIVND (reference sequence). The CDR3 region is CASKEAANTGELFF. The DNA for the CDR3 is TGTGCCAGTAAGGAGGCAGCGAACACCGGGGAGCTGTTTTTT.

V gene TRBV11-2 combines with J gene TRBJ2-7; TRBD2 matches 10 bases. Trimming removed 5 bases from V and 2 bases from J; junction bases left unmatched: 6. The CDR3 is 15 amino acids. The germline CDR1 and CDR2 sequences are SGHAT and FQNNGV. The CDR3 loop reads CASSGSGRITYEQYF. As DNA, the CDR3 is TGTGCCAGCAGCGGTAGCGGGAGGATCACCTACGAGCAGTACTTC.

The genes are TRBV18 and TRBJ2-1; 7 positions agree with TRBD1. CDR3 length: 14 amino acids. Germline V CDR1 and CDR2: KGHSH, LQKENI. With V trimmed by 4 bases and J by 8 bases, 8 bases remained unmatched. The CDR3 nucleotides read TGTGCCAGCTCACGGGACAACAGGGGAGATGAGCAGTTCTTC. Amino acid sequence: CASSRDNRGDEQFF.

The chain recombines TRBV7-9 with TRBJ2-7; 11 nucleotides line up with TRBD2. CDR3 length equals 15 residues. Losses at the gene ends were 4 bases for V and 4 bases for J; bases not matched to a gene: 6. CDR1 SEHNR and CDR2 FQNEAQ come from the germline V gene (reference sequence). CDR3 bases: TGTGCCAGCAGCTCAGGGACTAGCGGCACATACGAGCAGTACTTC. Protein product: CASSSGTSGTYEQYF.